The T cell receptor (beta chain) under discussion was sequenced for a study of CD8+ T cells in alopecia areata. The CDR3 runs to 15 residues. The germline V gene has CDR1 MNHEY and CDR2 SMNVEV (reference sequence). Deletions cut 2 bases from V and 0 bases from J, with 8 bases between. RNA extraction and reverse transcription yielded cDNA as sequencing template. Repertoires were generated with immunoSEQ multiplex PCR, while TCRdb's copy carries only in-frame clones and drops some. This sample has fewer than 150,000 clones; roughly 54% occur once, and the top ten carry roughly 4.3%. Researchers picked out CD4+ and CD8+ T cells from PBMCs by sorting. Details on this clone: The antigen remains unidentified.

Overall study results and limits: Relative to mice, TCR sharing across patients was less clear, a difference possibly HLA-related.

Specimen: CD4+ T cells sorted from blood, collected at week 0. This TCR was sampled from a human donor with alopecia areata. This sequence joins TRBV27 and TRBJ2-1; D is possibly TRBD1 (6 bases). DNA of the CDR3: TGTGCCAGCAGTTTAATAGGGGGCTCCTACAATGAGCAGTTCTTC. As protein: CASSLIGGSYNEQFF.